These T cell receptor beta chains were read from a single sample in a study of T cell responses to AZD1222 COVID-19 vaccine. Sequenced by immunoSEQ multiplex PCR; TCRdb stores in-frame clones only, minus some. The table shows about 120,000 clones, with 90% occurring only once. Specimen: peripheral blood, collected 28 days after the second dose of the MenACWY control vaccine. The receptor source for this set is an adult who received the MenACWY meningococcal vaccine as a control. CDR3s include the opening cysteine and the closing phenylalanine or tryptophan. D genes are given only for firm matches. Size is stated for part of the rows, as once, few or many counts, or as a class when the clone is expanded.

>.|TRBV5-4|TRBJ2-2|.
CASSLNVADTGELFF
TGTGCCAGCAGCTTAAACGTAGCCGACACCGGGGAGCTGTTTTTT
>.|TRBV18|TRBJ1-5|once
CASSPPSSNQPQHF
TGTGCCAGCTCACCACCGTCTAGCAATCAGCCCCAGCATTTT
>.|TRBV5-1|TRBJ2-5|.
CASSFGQETQYF
TGCGCCAGCAGCTTCGGACAAGAGACCCAGTACTTC
>TRBD1|TRBV27|TRBJ1-6|.
CASSSLPTGQGYNSPLHF
TGTGCCAGCAGTTCCCTCCCGACCGGACAGGGCTATAATTCACCCCTCCACTTT
>.|TRBV4-1|TRBJ2-1|.
CASRESNEQFF
TGCGCCAGCAGAGAAAGCAATGAGCAGTTCTTC
>TRBD1|TRBV12-3/TRBV12-4|TRBJ1-2|.
CASSFRGDYGYTF
TGTGCCAGCAGTTTCAGGGGGGACTATGGCTACACCTTC
>TRBD2|TRBV9|TRBJ2-2|.
CASGRLARSYTGELFF
TGTGCCAGCGGGCGACTAGCTCGGTCGTACACCGGGGAGCTGTTTTTT
>TRBD2|TRBV11-2|TRBJ2-1|.
CASSAGGGRSYNEQFF
TGTGCCAGCAGCGCGGGTGGCGGGAGGTCCTACAATGAGCAGTTCTTC
>.|TRBV6-5|TRBJ2-4|once
CASRTGRIGNF
TGTGCCAGCAGAACGGGGAGGATCGGGAACTTC
>.|TRBV7-2|TRBJ2-1|.
CASSLAQDYMNEQFF
TGTGCCAGCAGCTTAGCGCAAGATTACATGAATGAGCAGTTCTTC
>.|TRBV5-5|TRBJ1-5|.
CASREGGSNQPQHF
TGTGCCAGCAGAGAGGGGGGGAGCAATCAGCCCCAGCATTTT
>.|TRBV7-9|TRBJ1-1|.
CASSLGSVNTEAFF
TGTGCCAGCAGCCTGGGTAGCGTGAACACTGAAGCTTTCTTT